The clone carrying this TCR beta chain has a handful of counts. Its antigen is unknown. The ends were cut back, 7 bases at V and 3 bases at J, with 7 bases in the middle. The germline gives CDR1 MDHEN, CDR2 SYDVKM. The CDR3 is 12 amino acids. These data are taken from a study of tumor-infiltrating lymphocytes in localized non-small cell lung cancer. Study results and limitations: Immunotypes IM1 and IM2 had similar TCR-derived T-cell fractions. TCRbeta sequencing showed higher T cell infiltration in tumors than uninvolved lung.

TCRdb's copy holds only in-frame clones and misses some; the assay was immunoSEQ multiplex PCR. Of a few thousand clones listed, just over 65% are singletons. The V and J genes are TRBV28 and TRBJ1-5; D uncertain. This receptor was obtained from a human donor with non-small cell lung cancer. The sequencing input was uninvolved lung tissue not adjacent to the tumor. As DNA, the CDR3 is TGTGCCAGCACCCGCCTCAATCAGCCCCAGCATTTT. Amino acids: CASTRLNQPQHF.